This TCR beta chain was captured in a study of blood T cell repertoires in COVID-19. Study at large: COVID-19 samples from acute and convalescent phases originated in the United States, Italy and Spain. Sources were T cells, B-cell-depleted T cells, or PBMCs; the material itself was cDNA or gDNA.

How the authors handled the data: Researchers report that nucleated cell counts were estimated from reference gene primer amplification. Only in-frame clones appear in the TCRdb table, and some are missing; sequencing was by immunoSEQ multiplex PCR. V and J calls and clone size follow that table, whereas D and trimming were derived from the DNA. Among roughly 73,000 clones listed, roughly 90% were seen once. Germline-derived CDR1 and CDR2 are WSHSY and SAAADI. The length of the CDR3 is 18 residues. J was trimmed by 4 bases and V by 2 bases; bases with no gene match: 12. Sequenced material: peripheral blood. The receptor was derived from a man in his fifties or sixties with acute or convalescent COVID-19. This chain uses TRBV10-2 with TRBJ1-1; 11 nucleotides line up with TRBD1. CDR3 sequence reads: CASSEGGTGGTLVTEAFF. DNA for the CDR3: TGCGCCAGCAGTGAGGGGGGGACAGGGGGGACCCTGGTCACTGAAGCTTTCTTT.